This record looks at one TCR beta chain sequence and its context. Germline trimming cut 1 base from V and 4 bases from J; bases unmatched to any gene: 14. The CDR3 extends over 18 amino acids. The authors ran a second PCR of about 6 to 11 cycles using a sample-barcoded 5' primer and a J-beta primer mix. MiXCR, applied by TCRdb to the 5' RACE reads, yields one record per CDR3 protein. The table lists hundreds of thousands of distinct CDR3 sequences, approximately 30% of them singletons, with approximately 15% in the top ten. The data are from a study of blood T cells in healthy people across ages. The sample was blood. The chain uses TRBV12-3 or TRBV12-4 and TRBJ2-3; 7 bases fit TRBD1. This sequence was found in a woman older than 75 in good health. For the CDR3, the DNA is TGTGCCAGCAGTTTAGGACAGGGTCTACAGGGGTTTCCAGATACGCAGTATTTT. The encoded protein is CASSLGQGLQGFPDTQYF.